Included here is one T cell receptor (beta chain) sequence, with context. Its specificity is unknown. Generated by immunoSEQ multiplex PCR, the TCRdb table keeps only in-frame clones and is missing some. Of tens of thousands of clones in the sample, 75% to 90% were seen once. This specimen belongs to a study of OX40 agonist ivuxolimab in advanced cancers. Study at large: The mean age was roughly 60 years, ranging from 23 to 79, with approximately 83% of participants male. Findings and limits, study-wide: Clonal expansion from baseline to week 6 occurred in both CD4+ and CD8+ T cells.

Patients had blood sampled at baseline and again on cycle 4 day 1 and cycle 7 day 1. Germline assignment: CDR1 MDHEN and CDR2 SYDVKM. Deletions cut 7 bases from V and 16 bases from J, with 26 bases between. CDR3 size: 14 residues. The sample was CD4+ or CD8+ T cells sorted from blood, taken in a trial of the OX40 agonist ivuxolimab. This receptor was obtained from an adult with an advanced solid tumor such as melanoma, head and neck, liver or kidney cancer. This chain uses TRBV28 with TRBJ2-1; the D gene is possibly TRBD2 (6 bases). The CDR3 region has the DNA TGTGCCAGCAATCGCCCCGAGCGGGTGGGCCTAAAATTCTTC. Amino acid sequence: CASNRPERVGLKFF.